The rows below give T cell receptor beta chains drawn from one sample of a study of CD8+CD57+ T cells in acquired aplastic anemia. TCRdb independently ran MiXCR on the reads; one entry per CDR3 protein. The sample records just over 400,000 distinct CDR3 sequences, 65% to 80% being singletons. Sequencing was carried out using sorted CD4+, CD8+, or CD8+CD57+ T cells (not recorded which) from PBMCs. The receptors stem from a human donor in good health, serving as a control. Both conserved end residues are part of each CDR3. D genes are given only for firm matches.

cdr3_aa: CSGGTGYNEQFF
v_call: TRBV29-1
j_call: TRBJ2-1
cdr3_length: 12
d_call: TRBD1

cdr3_aa: CSAPPGSGGQSSYNEQFF
v_call: TRBV20-1
j_call: TRBJ2-1
cdr3_length: 18
d_call: TRBD2

cdr3_aa: CASSALGQGANTGELFF
v_call: TRBV9
j_call: TRBJ2-2
cdr3_length: 17
d_call: TRBD1

cdr3_aa: CSASDDGNYGYTF
v_call: TRBV20-1
j_call: TRBJ1-2
cdr3_length: 13
d_call: NA

cdr3_aa: CASSLDFRGGTEAFF
v_call: TRBV7-8
j_call: TRBJ1-1
cdr3_length: 15
d_call: NA

cdr3_aa: CASSDRGFSGANVLTF
v_call: TRBV6-5
j_call: TRBJ2-6
cdr3_length: 16
d_call: TRBD1

cdr3_aa: CASSLTHVADTQYF
v_call: TRBV7-2
j_call: TRBJ2-3
cdr3_length: 14
d_call: NA

cdr3_aa: CASRRSTGEGDTEAFF
v_call: TRBV27
j_call: TRBJ1-1
cdr3_length: 16
d_call: TRBD1

cdr3_aa: CASSAAGSWAMNTEAFF
v_call: TRBV9
j_call: TRBJ1-1
cdr3_length: 17
d_call: NA

cdr3_aa: CASSPWTATYNEQF
v_call: TRBV7-6
j_call: TRBJ2-7
cdr3_length: 14
d_call: NA

cdr3_aa: CSASGGGQPQHF
v_call: TRBV20-1
j_call: TRBJ1-5
cdr3_length: 12
d_call: NA

cdr3_aa: CASSFDRGTEAFFF
v_call: TRBV7-8
j_call: TRBJ1-6
cdr3_length: 14
d_call: NA

cdr3_aa: CAWGGGFNQPQHF
v_call: TRBV30
j_call: TRBJ1-5
cdr3_length: 13
d_call: NA

cdr3_aa: CASSLRTGTEAFFF
v_call: TRBV7-2
j_call: TRBJ1-1
cdr3_length: 14
d_call: NA

cdr3_aa: CASGGGGAEQYF
v_call: TRBV5-1
j_call: TRBJ2-7
cdr3_length: 12
d_call: NA

cdr3_aa: CASSEDPNTTATQYF
v_call: TRBV9
j_call: TRBJ2-3
cdr3_length: 15
d_call: NA

cdr3_aa: CASSTASATEAFF
v_call: TRBV7-3
j_call: TRBJ1-1
cdr3_length: 13
d_call: NA

cdr3_aa: CASSVRGGMNTEAFF
v_call: TRBV9
j_call: TRBJ1-1
cdr3_length: 15
d_call: TRBD1

cdr3_aa: CSAHRRATNEQFF
v_call: TRBV20-1
j_call: NA
cdr3_length: 13
d_call: NA

cdr3_aa: CASSRSASGYQETQYF
v_call: TRBV6-5
j_call: TRBJ2-5
cdr3_length: 16
d_call: TRBD2

cdr3_aa: CASDRQNTEAFF
v_call: TRBV30
j_call: TRBJ1-1
cdr3_length: 12
d_call: NA

cdr3_aa: CASSVATGSYNEQFF
v_call: TRBV9
j_call: TRBJ2-1
cdr3_length: 15
d_call: TRBD1

cdr3_aa: CSAARTGEAYF
v_call: TRBV20-1
j_call: TRBJ2-7
cdr3_length: 11
d_call: TRBD1

cdr3_aa: CASSLGGGDYSEQFF
v_call: TRBV7-2
j_call: TRBJ2-1
cdr3_length: 15
d_call: TRBD2

cdr3_aa: CASSHEGGVGNTIYF
v_call: TRBV12-3/TRBV12-4
j_call: TRBJ1-3
cdr3_length: 15
d_call: NA

cdr3_aa: CASSQDIQVLGYTF
v_call: TRBV4-3
j_call: TRBJ1-2
cdr3_length: 14
d_call: NA

cdr3_aa: CASSQYLPLAGGSEQYF
v_call: TRBV14
j_call: TRBJ2-7
cdr3_length: 17
d_call: TRBD2

cdr3_aa: CASSSSHGARIKFF
v_call: TRBV5-1
j_call: TRBJ2-1
cdr3_length: 14
d_call: NA

cdr3_aa: CATNRDRFYGYTF
v_call: TRBV10-3
j_call: TRBJ1-2
cdr3_length: 13
d_call: TRBD1

cdr3_aa: CASREQGSYEKLFF
v_call: TRBV5-8
j_call: TRBJ1-4
cdr3_length: 14
d_call: NA

cdr3_aa: CATSNGGNRVRQPQHF
v_call: TRBV15
j_call: TRBJ1-5
cdr3_length: 16
d_call: NA

cdr3_aa: CSARDRGGNTEAFF
v_call: TRBV20-1
j_call: TRBJ1-1
cdr3_length: 14
d_call: NA

cdr3_aa: CATSRGGASYEQYF
v_call: TRBV15
j_call: TRBJ2-7
cdr3_length: 14
d_call: NA

cdr3_aa: CSVVSGTGTDTQYF
v_call: TRBV20-1
j_call: TRBJ2-3
cdr3_length: 14
d_call: NA

cdr3_aa: CASSLPGPTDTQEAFF
v_call: TRBV7-3
j_call: TRBJ1-1
cdr3_length: 16
d_call: NA

cdr3_aa: CATSLARGNFGYTF
v_call: TRBV7-2
j_call: TRBJ1-2
cdr3_length: 14
d_call: NA

cdr3_aa: CASSSSTVRQPQHF
v_call: TRBV7-2
j_call: TRBJ1-5
cdr3_length: 14
d_call: NA

cdr3_aa: CASTWGTGGYEQYF
v_call: TRBV7-2
j_call: TRBJ2-7
cdr3_length: 14
d_call: TRBD2